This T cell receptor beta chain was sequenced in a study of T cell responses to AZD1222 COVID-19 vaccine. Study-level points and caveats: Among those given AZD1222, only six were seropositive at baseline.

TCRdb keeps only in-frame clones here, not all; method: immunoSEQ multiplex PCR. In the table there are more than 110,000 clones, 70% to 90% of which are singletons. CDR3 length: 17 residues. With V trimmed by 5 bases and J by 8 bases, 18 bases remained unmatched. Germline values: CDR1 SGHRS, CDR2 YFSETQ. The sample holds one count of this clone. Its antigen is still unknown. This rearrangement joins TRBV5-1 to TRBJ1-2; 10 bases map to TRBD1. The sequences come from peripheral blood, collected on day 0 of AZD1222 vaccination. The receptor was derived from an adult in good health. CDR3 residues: CASSFVPPGQGSGGYTF. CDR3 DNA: TGCGCCAGCAGTTTTGTCCCCCCGGGACAGGGGTCGGGCGGCTACACCTTC.